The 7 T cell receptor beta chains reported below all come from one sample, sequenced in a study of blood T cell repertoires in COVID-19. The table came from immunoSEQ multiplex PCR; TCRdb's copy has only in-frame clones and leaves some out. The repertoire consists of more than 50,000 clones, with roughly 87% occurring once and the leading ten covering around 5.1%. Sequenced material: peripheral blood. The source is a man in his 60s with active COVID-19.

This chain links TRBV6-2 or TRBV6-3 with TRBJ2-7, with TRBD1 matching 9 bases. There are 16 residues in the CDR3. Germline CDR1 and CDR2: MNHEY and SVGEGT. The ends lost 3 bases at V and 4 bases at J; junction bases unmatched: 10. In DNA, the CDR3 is TGTGCCAGCAGTTATCAATTCGGGACAGGGTTGTACGAGCAGTACTTC. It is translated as CASSYQFGTGLYEQYF.

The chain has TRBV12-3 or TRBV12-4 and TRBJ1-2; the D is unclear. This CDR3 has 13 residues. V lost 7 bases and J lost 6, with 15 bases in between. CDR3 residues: CASTRGPINGYTF. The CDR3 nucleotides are TGTGCCAGCACTCGCGGTCCGATTAATGGCTACACCTTC.

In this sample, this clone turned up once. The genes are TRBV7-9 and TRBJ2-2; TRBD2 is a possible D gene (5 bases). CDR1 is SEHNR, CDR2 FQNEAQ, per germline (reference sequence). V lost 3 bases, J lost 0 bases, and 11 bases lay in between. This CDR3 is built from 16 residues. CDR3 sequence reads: CASSFPVGANTGELFF. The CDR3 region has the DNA TGTGCCAGCAGCTTCCCCGTCGGGGCGAACACCGGGGAGCTGTTTTTT. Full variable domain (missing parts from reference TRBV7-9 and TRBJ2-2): DTGVSQNPRHKITKRGQNVTFRCDPISEHNRLYWYRQTLGQGPEFLTYFQNEAQLEKSRLLSDRFSAERPKGSFSTLEIQRTEQGDSAMYLCASSFPVGANTGELFFGEGSRLTVL.

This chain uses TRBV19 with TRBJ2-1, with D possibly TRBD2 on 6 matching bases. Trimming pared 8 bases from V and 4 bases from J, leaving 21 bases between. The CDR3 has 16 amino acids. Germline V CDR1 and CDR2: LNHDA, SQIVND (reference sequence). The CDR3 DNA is TGTGCCAGTCACAGCCTCCGGGACTCCGCGTACAATGAGCAGTTCTTC. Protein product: CASHSLRDSAYNEQFF. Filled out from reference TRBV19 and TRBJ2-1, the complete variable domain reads DGGITQSPKYLFRKEGQNVTLSCEQNLNHDAMYWYRQDPGQGLRLIYYSQIVNDFQKGDIAEGYSVSREKKESFPLTVTSAQKNPTAFYLCASHSLRDSAYNEQFFGPGTRLTVL.

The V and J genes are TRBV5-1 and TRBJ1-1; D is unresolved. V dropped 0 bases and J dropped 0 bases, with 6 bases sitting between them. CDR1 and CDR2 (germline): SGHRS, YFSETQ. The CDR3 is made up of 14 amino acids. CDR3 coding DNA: TGCGCCAGCAGCTTGGCAGGTATGAACACTGAAGCTTTCTTT. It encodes CASSLAGMNTEAFF.

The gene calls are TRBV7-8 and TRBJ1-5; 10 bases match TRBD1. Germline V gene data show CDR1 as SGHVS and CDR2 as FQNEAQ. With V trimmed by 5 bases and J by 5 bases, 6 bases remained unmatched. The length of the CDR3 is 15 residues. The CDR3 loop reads CASSRDRGPYQPQHF. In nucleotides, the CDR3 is TGTGCCAGCAGCCGGGACAGGGGACCTTATCAGCCCCAGCATTTT.

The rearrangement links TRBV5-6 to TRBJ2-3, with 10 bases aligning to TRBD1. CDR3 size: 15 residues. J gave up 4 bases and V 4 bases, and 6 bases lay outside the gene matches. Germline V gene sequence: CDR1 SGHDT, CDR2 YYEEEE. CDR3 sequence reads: CASSGTGVGSDTQYF. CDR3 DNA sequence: TGTGCCAGCAGCGGGACAGGGGTCGGGTCAGATACGCAGTATTTT.